The rows below give T cell receptor beta chains drawn from one sample of a study of cytotoxic CD8 clonotypes in ibrutinib-treated CLL. Using immunoSEQ multiplex PCR, the repertoire was profiled, and TCRdb retains in-frame clones only, with some absent. The data show 150,000 to 200,000 clones, approximately 91% seen once. The sample consisted of PBMCs, taken at disease progression, from a patient treated with ibrutinib. These receptors were collected from a human donor with chronic lymphocytic leukemia. Each CDR3 is given with its conserved first and last residue. The D gene is left open where the match is weak. Clone size is stated in some rows and not others, as once, few, many or a class when expanded.

clone_size	v_call	d_call	j_call	cdr3_aa	cdr3_nt
NA	TRBV13	NA	TRBJ2-7	CASSLDTGTGSAQYF	TGTGCCAGCAGCTTAGACACGGGGACCGGGTCCGCGCAGTACTTC
NA	TRBV7-9	NA	TRBJ1-1	CASSLGSTGWDTEAFF	TGTGCCAGCAGCTTAGGATCTACCGGTTGGGACACTGAAGCTTTCTTT
NA	TRBV10-3	NA	TRBJ2-7	CAISGRTVSYEQYF	TGTGCCATCAGTGGTAGGACAGTCTCCTACGAGCAGTACTTC
NA	TRBV5-1	TRBD1	TRBJ2-3	CASSLGDRDSTDTQYF	TGCGCCAGCAGCTTGGGTGACAGGGATAGCACAGATACGCAGTATTTT
NA	TRBV29-1	TRBD1	TRBJ1-2	CSVDTTGGRGYGYTF	TGCAGCGTTGACACGACAGGGGGTCGTGGCTATGGCTACACCTTC
NA	TRBV27	NA	TRBJ2-7	CASSFSQGYEQYF	TGTGCCAGCAGTTTTTCCCAGGGCTACGAGCAGTACTTC
NA	TRBV9	TRBD2	TRBJ2-5	CASSARGSTSGKETQYF	TGTGCCAGCAGCGCCAGGGGGTCGACTAGCGGAAAAGAGACCCAGTACTTC
NA	TRBV28	NA	TRBJ2-4	CASSPLGGINIQYF	TGTGCCAGCAGTCCCCTGGGGGGTATAAACATTCAGTACTTC
NA	TRBV28	TRBD1	TRBJ1-1	CASPGQGMTEAFF	TGTGCCAGTCCGGGACAGGGGATGACTGAAGCTTTCTTT
NA	TRBV7-9	TRBD1	TRBJ1-4	CASSLAGGEDEKLFF	TGTGCCAGCAGCTTAGCAGGGGGCGAGGATGAAAAACTGTTTTTT
NA	TRBV30	TRBD1	TRBJ1-2	CAWSAGQYGYTF	TGTGCCTGGAGTGCGGGACAGTATGGCTACACCTTC
NA	TRBV11-3	NA	TRBJ1-2	CASSLVTGTANYGYTF	TGTGCCAGCAGCTTAGTCACCGGGACGGCTAACTATGGCTACACCTTC
NA	TRBV15	NA	TRBJ1-1	CATSRPVFQLDTEAFF	TGTGCCACCAGCAGACCCGTTTTTCAGCTGGACACTGAAGCTTTCTTT
NA	TRBV2	NA	TRBJ2-5	CASSVLASGYQETQYF	TGTGCCAGCAGTGTACTAGCCTCCGGGTACCAAGAGACCCAGTACTTC
once	TRBV11-3	NA	TRBJ1-1	CASSLAWGFTEAFF	TGTGCCAGCAGCTTAGCTTGGGGTTTCACTGAAGCTTTCTTT
NA	TRBV6-5	NA	TRBJ2-3	CASSRQGDTDTQYF	TGTGCCAGCAGTCGACAAGGGGACACAGATACGCAGTATTTT
NA	TRBV5-1	NA	TRBJ2-2	CASSPGTAGTGELFF	TGCGCCAGCAGCCCGGGGACGGCGGGGACCGGGGAGCTGTTTTTT
NA	TRBV7-6	TRBD1	TRBJ2-7	CASSPQTGQGAYEQYF	TGTGCCAGCAGCCCCCAGACGGGACAGGGGGCCTACGAGCAGTACTTC
NA	TRBV25-1	TRBD2	TRBJ2-1	CASSELSGRTNEQFF	TGTGCCAGCAGTGAATTAAGCGGGAGAACCAATGAGCAGTTCTTC
once	TRBV6-1	TRBD1	TRBJ1-2	CASSDIGTVFSAYGYTF	TGTGCCAGCAGTGATATAGGGACAGTTTTTTCGGCTTATGGCTACACCTTC
NA	TRBV11-2	NA	TRBJ2-1	CASSPLPEPYNEQFF	TGTGCCAGCAGCCCCCTCCCGGAGCCCTACAATGAGCAGTTCTTC
NA	TRBV27	NA	TRBJ2-5	CASSFYSSQETQYF	TGTGCCAGCAGTTTTTATAGCAGCCAAGAGACCCAGTACTTC
NA	TRBV27	TRBD1	TRBJ2-2	CASSLGDRANTGELFF	TGTGCCAGCAGTTTAGGGGACAGAGCAAACACCGGGGAGCTGTTTTTT
NA	TRBV6-5	NA	TRBJ1-1	CASSYQRTVNTEAFF	TGTGCCAGCAGTTATCAGCGGACCGTGAACACTGAAGCTTTCTTT
NA	TRBV27	TRBD1	TRBJ1-2	CASSLSRNGQGAYGYTF	TGTGCCAGCAGTTTATCTCGAAACGGGCAGGGGGCTTATGGCTACACCTTC
few	TRBV7-9	NA	TRBJ2-7	CASSLDGAHSYEQYF	TGTGCCAGCAGCTTAGACGGCGCTCACTCCTACGAGCAGTACTTC
NA	TRBV6-6	TRBD1	TRBJ2-7	CASSYYPGQGSEQYF	TGTGCCAGCAGTTACTATCCGGGACAGGGCTCCGAGCAGTACTTC
NA	TRBV27	TRBD1	TRBJ2-6	CASSSRTGVSSGANVLTF	TGTGCCAGCAGTTCAAGGACAGGGGTGAGCTCTGGGGCCAACGTCCTGACTTTC
NA	TRBV5-1	TRBD1	TRBJ2-3	CASSSRQGDTIDTQYF	TGCGCCAGCAGCTCACGACAGGGGGATACGATTGATACGCAGTATTTT
NA	TRBV29-1	TRBD2	TRBJ2-1	CSVGGTSGRSSYNEQFF	TGCAGCGTGGGCGGGACTAGCGGGAGGAGCTCCTACAATGAGCAGTTCTTC
NA	TRBV6-5	NA	TRBJ1-4	CASSYSKQVNNEKLFF	TGTGCCAGCAGTTATTCCAAACAAGTAAATAATGAAAAACTGTTTTTT
NA	TRBV7-2	TRBD1	TRBJ2-1	CASSTTGAYYNEQFF	TGTGCCAGCAGCACTACAGGGGCCTATTACAATGAGCAGTTCTTC
NA	TRBV7-2	NA	TRBJ2-5	CASLRRAGETQYF	TGTGCCAGCCTCCGTCGAGCGGGAGAGACCCAGTACTTC
NA	TRBV6-1	TRBD1	TRBJ2-7	CASSEPGQGNYEQYF	TGTGCCAGCAGTGAACCGGGACAGGGAAACTACGAGCAGTACTTC
NA	TRBV2	NA	TRBJ1-1	CASRVNTEAFF	TGTGCCAGCAGGGTTAACACTGAAGCTTTCTTT
NA	TRBV12-5	TRBD1	TRBJ2-7	CASGLVRGQGVYEQYF	TGTGCTAGTGGTTTGGTCAGGGGACAGGGGGTCTACGAGCAGTACTTC
NA	TRBV2	TRBD1	TRBJ1-2	CASSEAGGPYGYTF	TGTGCCAGCAGTGAAGCAGGGGGCCCCTATGGCTACACCTTC
NA	TRBV11-2	TRBD1	TRBJ2-7	CASRQKPGQDYEQYF	TGTGCCAGCAGACAAAAACCGGGACAGGACTACGAGCAGTACTTC
NA	TRBV27	NA	TRBJ1-1	CASSLGQHTEAFF	TGTGCCAGCAGTTTAGGACAGCACACTGAAGCTTTCTTT
NA	TRBV11-2	NA	TRBJ2-7	CASSPSSRTGSEQYF	TGTGCCAGCAGCCCCAGCAGTAGGACTGGAAGCGAGCAGTACTTC
NA	TRBV11-2	TRBD1	TRBJ1-2	CASSLDPGGRYGYTF	TGTGCCAGCAGCTTAGATCCAGGGGGTCGGTATGGCTACACCTTC
NA	TRBV6-6	TRBD1	TRBJ1-5	CASSYPGQGDQPQHF	TGTGCCAGCAGTTACCCGGGACAGGGGGATCAGCCCCAGCATTTT
NA	TRBV10-3	TRBD1	TRBJ2-3	CAIRTGVSTDTQYF	TGTGCCATCAGAACAGGGGTGAGCACAGATACGCAGTATTTT
once	TRBV27	NA	TRBJ2-2	CASSSDKTDRNTGELFF	TGTGCCAGCAGTTCCGACAAGACGGACCGAAACACCGGGGAGCTGTTTTTT
NA	TRBV10-3	TRBD2	TRBJ2-5	CAISAIAGYQETQYF	TGTGCCATCAGTGCCATAGCGGGATACCAAGAGACCCAGTACTTC
NA	TRBV18	TRBD1	TRBJ1-2	CASSLKDRVIFGAGYGYTF	TGTGCCAGCTCACTGAAGGACAGGGTAATTTTCGGTGCCGGCTATGGCTACACCTTC
NA	TRBV14	TRBD1	TRBJ1-2	CASSQAGTGDNYGYTF	TGTGCCAGCAGCCAAGCCGGGACAGGGGACAACTATGGCTACACCTTC
NA	TRBV28	NA	TRBJ2-3	CASSAWSTTDTQYF	TGTGCCAGCAGTGCCTGGTCGACCACAGATACGCAGTATTTT
NA	TRBV10-1	TRBD1	TRBJ2-7	CASSESGTGDVEQYF	TGCGCCAGCAGTGAATCCGGGACAGGGGATGTCGAGCAGTACTTC